The 22 T cell receptor beta chains below all came from one sample that was sequenced in a study of blood T cell repertoires in COVID-19. The repertoire was sequenced with immunoSEQ multiplex PCR; TCRdb's copy has only in-frame clones and lacks some. The sample carries about 46,000 clones, 90% recorded once. The sample taken for sequencing was peripheral blood. Receptors were obtained from a man aged 65-85 years with active COVID-19.

The V and J genes are TRBV30 and TRBJ2-4; 7 bases map to TRBD2. CDR1 is GTSNPN, CDR2 SVGIG, per germline (reference sequence). CDR3 length: 14 amino acids. V shed 4 bases and J 15 bases; nucleotides not matched to a gene: 18. CDR3 amino acids: CAWTSTRDYLRLYF. The DNA for the CDR3 is TGTGCCTGGACCTCGACCAGGGACTACCTACGGTTGTACTTC.

The CDR3 region is CATSDPRDSRETNEKLFF. Written as DNA, the CDR3 is TGTGCCACCAGTGACCCCCGGGACAGTAGGGAAACTAATGAAAAACTGTTTTTT. The chain carries TRBV24-1 and TRBJ1-4; 7 bases are shared with TRBD1. The CDR3 runs to 18 residues. The V and J ends lost 4 bases and 1 base, in that order; junction bases with no gene match: 11. The germline V gene encodes CDR1 KGHDR and CDR2 SFDVKD.

This sequence joins TRBV5-6 and TRBJ1-2; D call uncertain. CDR1 SGHDT and CDR2 YYEEEE come from the germline V gene. With 0 bases removed from V and 8 bases from J, the gap between germline ends came to 14 bases. The CDR3 loop spans 14 amino acids. The CDR3 sequence: CASSLEFSARGYTF. The CDR3 nucleotides are TGTGCCAGCAGCTTGGAATTTTCGGCCAGGGGCTACACCTTC.

The chain couples TRBV28 to TRBJ2-3, with 10 bases matching TRBD2. Unmatched junction bases numbered 7, after V lost 5 bases and J lost 5 bases. Germline V CDR1 and CDR2: MDHEN, SYDVKM. The CDR3 has 15 residues. CDR3 residues: CASSSGRAVGDTQYF. The CDR3 DNA reads TGTGCCAGCAGTAGCGGGAGGGCCGTTGGAGATACGCAGTATTTT.

The V gene is TRBV7-8, the J gene TRBJ2-7; 11 bases align to TRBD1. Germline V lookup: CDR1 SGHVS, CDR2 FQNEAQ. The CDR3 is 16 amino acids. The V segment lost 2 bases and the J segment 3 bases; nucleotides outside the gene matches: 6. The chain's CDR3 is CASSLRGQGVLYEQYF. In DNA, the CDR3 is TGTGCCAGCAGCTTACGGGGACAGGGGGTTCTCTACGAGCAGTACTTC.

The J gene is TRBJ1-6, the V gene TRBV11-2, with D possibly TRBD1 on 6 matching bases. CDR1 is SGHAT, CDR2 FQNNGV, per germline. The V end lost 5 bases, the J end lost 2 bases, and 13 bases lay between the germline ends. The CDR3 contains 16 residues. The CDR3 reads CASSPLRTAYNSPLHF. The CDR3 nucleotides read TGTGCCAGCAGCCCCCTCCGGACAGCCTATAATTCACCCCTCCACTTT.

This rearrangement joins TRBV4-2 to TRBJ2-1; D perhaps matches TRBD2 (5 bases). Germline lookup yields CDR1 LGHNA and CDR2 YNFKEQ. V was shortened by 0 bases and J by 2 bases, with 14 bases between the two germline ends. The CDR3 runs 17 residues. The CDR3 sequence: CASSQEARGGAYNEQFF. The DNA of the CDR3 is TGTGCCAGCAGCCAAGAAGCGCGTGGAGGAGCCTACAATGAGCAGTTCTTC.

This clone has just one count. The rearrangement links TRBV7-2 to TRBJ2-7; tentative D call: TRBD2 (5 bases). The V and J ends lost 2 bases and 0 bases respectively, with 11 bases between them. This CDR3 comprises 15 residues. CDR1 and CDR2 (germline): SGHTA, FQGNSA. In nucleotides, the CDR3 is TGTGCCAGCAGCTTAATCAGCGGTATCTCCTACGAGCAGTACTTC. Protein product: CASSLISGISYEQYF.

J is TRBJ2-7 and V is TRBV29-1, with D possibly being TRBD1 (5 bases). Deletions cut 7 bases from V and 0 bases from J, with 10 bases between. The CDR3 runs 12 residues. Germline CDR1 SQVTM, CDR2 ANQGSEA. The CDR3 loop is CSARGSSYEQYF. CDR3 bases: TGCAGCGCTAGGGGTAGCTCCTACGAGCAGTACTTC.

The V gene is TRBV28, the J gene TRBJ1-2; no firm D call. The CDR3 consists of 13 residues. The germline V gene has CDR1 MDHEN and CDR2 SYDVKM. V shed 6 bases and J shed 1 base, with 9 bases lying between them. CDR3 DNA: TGTGCCAGCAGGGCACCAAATAACTATGGCTACACCTTC. Translation gives CASRAPNNYGYTF.

The chain carries TRBV10-2 and TRBJ2-3; no reliable D call. Deletions cut 9 bases from V and 6 bases from J, with 19 bases between. The V gene's germline CDR1 is WSHSY and CDR2 SAAADI. This CDR3 is 14 amino acids long. In nucleotides, the CDR3 is TGCGCCAGTTCTAGGCAGCATGGAGCGGATACGCAGTATTTT. This codes for CASSRQHGADTQYF.

The chain combines TRBV5-1 with TRBJ1-5; D may be TRBD1 (5 bases). Germline CDR1 reads SGHRS; CDR2 reads YFSETQ. V lost 0 bases, J lost 2 bases, and 6 bases lay in between. CDR3 length: 14 amino acids. The CDR3 reads CASSLAGGNQPQHF. DNA of the CDR3: TGCGCCAGCAGCTTGGCGGGGGGCAATCAGCCCCAGCATTTT.

This clone has just one count. The chain links TRBV29-1 to TRBJ1-1; 10 nucleotides line up with TRBD1. Germline CDR1 and CDR2: SQVTM and ANQGSEA. The CDR3 runs 13 residues. Germline trimming cut 7 bases from V and 1 base from J; bases unmatched to any gene: 3. CDR3 sequence: CSGGQGENTEAFF. In DNA form, the CDR3 reads TGCAGCGGCGGACAGGGGGAGAACACTGAAGCTTTCTTT.

The chain is built from TRBV11-2 and TRBJ1-1; D unclear. Germline lookup yields CDR1 SGHAT and CDR2 FQNNGV. The V end lost 1 base, the J end lost 1 base, and 7 bases lay between the germline ends. The length of the CDR3 is 14 residues. Here the CDR3 reads CASSLGYTNTEAFF. The CDR3, as DNA: TGTGCCAGCAGCTTAGGATACACGAACACTGAAGCTTTCTTT.

The chain has TRBV28 and TRBJ1-2; 7 bases are a match to TRBD1. CDR1 and CDR2 from the germline V gene are MDHEN and SYDVKM. The CDR3 contains 17 residues. V was pared by 2 bases and J by 6 bases, with 15 bases of the junction left unmatched. The CDR3 here is CASSLRDWYRGSHGYTF. DNA for the CDR3: TGTGCCAGCAGTTTACGGGACTGGTACAGGGGATCCCATGGCTACACCTTC.

The gene calls are TRBV6-5 and TRBJ2-1, with D possibly TRBD1 on 6 matching bases. Germline CDR1 and CDR2: MNHEY and SVGAGI. The CDR3 runs 13 residues. The ends were cut back, 7 bases at V and 9 bases at J, with 16 bases in the middle. CDR3 DNA: TGTGCCAGCACCAAAGGGGGTACGGGTGAGCAGTTCTTC. Protein product: CASTKGGTGEQFF.

V and J are TRBV3-1 (or the pseudogene TRBV3-2) and TRBJ2-3; D unclear. The CDR3 is 13 residues long. Germline assignment: CDR1 LGHDT and CDR2 YNNKEL (reference sequence). The V end lost 0 bases, the J end lost 8 bases, and 9 bases lay between the germline ends. CDR3 loop: CASSQDRGRTQYF. The CDR3, as DNA: TGTGCCAGCAGCCAAGACCGAGGTCGTACGCAGTATTTT.

This chain uses TRBV28 with TRBJ1-2; possibly TRBD1 for D (6 bases). The germline CDR1 and CDR2 sequences are MDHEN and SYDVKM. Deletions cut 9 bases from V and 1 base from J, with 9 bases between. The CDR3 has 12 amino acids. The CDR3 DNA reads TGTGCCAGTCACAGGGTTAACTATGGCTACACCTTC. Translated, it gives CASHRVNYGYTF.

CDR3 amino acids: CASSSIGQGLAKNIQYF. The CDR3 DNA sequence: TGTGCCAGCAGTTCAATTGGACAGGGTCTGGCCAAAAACATTCAGTACTTC. The chain recombines TRBV28 with TRBJ2-4; 8 nucleotides line up with TRBD1. Trimming cost V 4 bases and J 1 base; bases outside gene matches: 9. CDR3 length equals 17 residues. Germline V CDR1 and CDR2: MDHEN, SYDVKM.

The rearrangement uses TRBV6-5 and TRBJ2-7, with 12 bases that match TRBD2. Germline-derived CDR1 and CDR2 are MNHEY and SVGAGI. With 8 bases clipped from V and 6 bases from J, the junction kept 2 bases outside the gene matches. The CDR3 covers 12 residues. CDR3 DNA: TGTGCCAGCGGGGGACTAGCGGGCGAGCAGTACTTC. Translating it yields CASGGLAGEQYF.

This chain connects TRBV24-1 to TRBJ2-2; perhaps TRBD2 as D (5 bases). Germline assignment: CDR1 KGHDR and CDR2 SFDVKD. The CDR3 is 12 residues long. The V end lost 8 bases, the J end lost 4 bases, and 7 bases lay between the germline ends. CDR3 in DNA: TGTGCCACCAAAACTAGCACCGGGGAGCTGTTTTTT. It is translated as CATKTSTGELFF.

CDR3 amino acids: CASSSYTGELFF. CDR3 nucleotides: TGTGCCAGCAGTTCTTACACCGGGGAGCTGTTTTTT. This chain joins TRBV27 and TRBJ2-2; D uncertain. CDR1 is MNHEY and CDR2 is SMNVEV in the germline V gene (reference sequence). This CDR3 is 12 amino acids long. V lost 4 bases and J lost 3, with 3 bases in between.